The 19 T cell receptor beta chains listed next were all sequenced from one sample in a study of T-cell memory formation after mild COVID-19. A single record per CDR3 protein comes from TCRdb applying MiXCR to the 5' RACE reads. The data contain around 200,000 distinct CDR3 sequences, less than 20% of them seen just once; the ten biggest clones take up about 4%. The sample comprised PBMCs or a T cell subset sorted from them (not recorded which). All receptors come from a man younger than 35 who had mild COVID-19 (a few samples of this study predate the infection). Cell type and time point are not known.

The CDR3 is CATSSGPSGQPGRSPLHF. The CDR3 DNA reads TGTGCCACCAGCAGCGGACCTTCGGGACAGCCCGGACGCTCACCCCTCCACTTT. The chain joins TRBV15 to TRBJ1-6, with 7 nucleotides matching TRBD1. The V gene end was trimmed by 3 bases and the J gene end by 10 bases; junction bases not matched to a gene: 18. CDR1 is LNHNV, CDR2 YYDKDF, per germline (reference sequence). This CDR3 spans 18 amino acids.

This clonotype was seen a few times. The gene calls are TRBV20-1 and TRBJ1-1; D possibly corresponds to TRBD1 (5 bases). Germline V gene data show CDR1 as DFQATT and CDR2 as SNEGSKA (reference sequence). The ends were cut back, 4 bases at V and 1 base at J, with 16 bases in the middle. This CDR3 spans 15 amino acids. Here the CDR3 reads CSAIDPGRTNTEAFF. DNA of the CDR3: TGCAGTGCTATCGATCCGGGACGGACGAACACTGAAGCTTTCTTT.

The chain links TRBV5-1 to TRBJ1-2; 11 positions agree with TRBD1. The ends lost 4 bases at V and 6 bases at J; junction bases unmatched: 2. The CDR3 runs 13 residues. Germline values: CDR1 SGHRS, CDR2 YFSETQ. For the CDR3, the DNA is TGCGCCAGCAGCCAGGGACAGGGGGATGGCTACACCTTC. Encoded protein: CASSQGQGDGYTF.

This clonotype was seen many times. This rearrangement joins TRBV6-2 or TRBV6-3 to TRBJ2-1; D gene ambiguous. There are 10 residues in the CDR3. Germline assignment: CDR1 MNHEY and CDR2 SVGEGT. V was cut by 9 bases and J by 10 bases, with 10 bases left in between. The CDR3 is CARDAREQFF. CDR3 DNA: TGTGCCAGGGACGCTCGCGAGCAGTTCTTC.

The genes are TRBV5-1 and TRBJ1-1; maybe TRBD1 (5 bases). V shed 4 bases and J shed 3 bases, with 13 bases lying between them. Germline V gene lookup returns CDR1 SGHRS and CDR2 YFSETQ. This CDR3 comprises 14 residues. This CDR3 is CASSTSTVHTEAFF. In nucleotides, the CDR3 is TGCGCCAGCAGCACATCGACAGTCCACACTGAAGCTTTCTTT.

This clonotype has only a few counts. The rearrangement uses TRBV10-3 and TRBJ2-3, with D hard to call. There are 11 residues in the CDR3. In germline, CDR1 is ENHRY, CDR2 SYGVKD. The V and J ends lost 10 bases and 0 bases respectively, with 5 bases between them. CDR3 region: CATASTDTQYF. CDR3 bases: TGTGCCACCGCGAGCACAGATACGCAGTATTTT.

This clonotype has more than one count but fewer than ten. J is TRBJ1-5 and V is TRBV20-1; 9 positions agree with TRBD1. The CDR3 length is 13 residues. Germline CDR1 is DFQATT and CDR2 is SNEGSKA (reference sequence). V was clipped by 4 bases and J by 6 bases; unmatched bases: 4. In nucleotides, the CDR3 is TGCAGTGCTACAAGACAGGGGGGTCAGCCCCAGCATTTT. Residues: CSATRQGGQPQHF.

This clonotype was found a few times. This chain uses TRBV10-3 with TRBJ2-7; 13 positions match TRBD2. Unmatched junction bases numbered 3, after V lost 5 bases and J lost 2 bases. The CDR3 consists of 15 residues. Germline values: CDR1 ENHRY, CDR2 SYGVKD. CDR3 in amino acids: CAISPTSGGAYEQYF. The CDR3 DNA reads as TGTGCCATCAGTCCTACTAGCGGGGGGGCCTACGAGCAGTACTTC.

The table lists this clonotype with many counts. The chain employs TRBV5-1 and TRBJ1-1, with no clear D. This CDR3 spans 13 amino acids. Germline V gene sequence: CDR1 SGHRS, CDR2 YFSETQ. V gave up 1 base and J gave up 1 base, with 5 bases separating them. Here the CDR3 DNA reads TGCGCCAGCAGCTTGCAACGGAACACTGAAGCTTTCTTT. Encoded protein: CASSLQRNTEAFF. The full variable domain, in which reference TRBV5-1 and TRBJ1-1 provide the parts outside the CDR3, is KAGVTQTPRYLIKTRGQQVTLSCSPISGHRSVSWYQQTPGQGLQFLFEYFSETQRNKGNFPGRFSGRQFSNSRSEMNVSTLELGDSALYLCASSLQRNTEAFFGQGTRLTVV.

This chain connects TRBV20-1 to TRBJ1-5; maybe TRBD1 (6 bases). Trimming removed 1 base from V and 0 bases from J, with 10 bases in between. CDR1 and CDR2 from the germline V gene are DFQATT and SNEGSKA (reference sequence). This CDR3 is 15 amino acids long. In DNA form, the CDR3 reads TGCAGTGCTAGAGTAGGGGGGTATAGCAATCAGCCCCAGCATTTT. This codes for CSARVGGYSNQPQHF.

This clonotype occurred once. The V call is TRBV25-1, the J call TRBJ2-1, with a possible D match to TRBD1 (5 bases). CDR3 length: 17 amino acids. Germline V gene sequence: CDR1 MGHDK, CDR2 SYGVNS. Deletions cut 2 bases from V and 8 bases from J, with 22 bases between. CDR3 loop: CASSEAFVQGMSDEQFF. As DNA, the CDR3 is TGTGCCAGCAGTGAAGCGTTTGTGCAGGGCATGAGTGATGAGCAGTTCTTC.

The V call is TRBV24-1, the J call TRBJ2-3; D is unresolved. Germline values: CDR1 KGHDR, CDR2 SFDVKD. This CDR3 contains 15 residues. Trimming shortened V by 4 bases and J by 0 bases, and 10 bases separated the two germline ends. The CDR3: CATSDPGQSTDTQYF. CDR3 nucleotide sequence: TGTGCCACCAGTGACCCGGGCCAGAGCACAGATACGCAGTATTTT.

This clonotype was recorded a few times. The J gene is TRBJ2-5, the V gene TRBV5-1; the match to TRBD2 covers 7 bases. The trim removed 5 bases at V and 2 bases at J, leaving 6 bases unmatched. Germline CDR1 is SGHRS and CDR2 is YFSETQ. This CDR3 is built from 14 residues. DNA for the CDR3: TGCGCCAGCAGATGGGGGGGAGATCAAGAGACCCAGTACTTC. This encodes CASRWGGDQETQYF.

The sample holds a few counts of this clonotype. This rearrangement joins TRBV7-2 to TRBJ2-7; the D gene is possibly TRBD2 (6 bases). V dropped 6 bases and J dropped 6 bases, with 18 bases sitting between them. The CDR3 consists of 14 residues. In germline, CDR1 is SGHTA, CDR2 FQGNSA. CDR3 amino acids: CASSLSPLSGEQYF. In DNA form, the CDR3 reads TGTGCCAGCAGTTTATCCCCCCTTAGCGGCGAGCAGTACTTC.

This clonotype showed up just a few times. The J gene is TRBJ2-2, the V gene TRBV5-5; TRBD2 matches at 7 bases. CDR3 length equals 16 residues. Germline CDR1 is SGHKS and CDR2 is YYEKEE (reference sequence). Trimming cost V 4 bases and J 5 bases; bases outside gene matches: 11. CDR3 in amino acids: CASSPSAGVVTGELFF. The CDR3 region has the DNA TGTGCCAGCAGCCCTAGCGCGGGGGTGGTAACCGGGGAGCTGTTTTTT.

This clonotype has a handful of counts. The chain joins TRBV2 to TRBJ2-1, with 7 bases aligning to TRBD1. V shed 4 bases and J 6 bases; nucleotides not matched to a gene: 6. In germline, CDR1 is SNHLY, CDR2 FYNNEI. The CDR3 length is 14 residues. The CDR3 is CASSAQGEGNEQFF. The CDR3 DNA is TGTGCCAGCAGTGCGCAGGGGGAAGGCAATGAGCAGTTCTTC.

V usage is TRBV7-8 and J usage is TRBJ1-2; 7 bases fit TRBD1. The CDR3 sequence is 14 residues long. CDR1 is SGHVS and CDR2 is FQNEAQ in the germline V gene. Trimming cost V 5 bases and J 3 bases; bases outside gene matches: 6. The CDR3 DNA is TGTGCCAGCAGCCCAATTGGGACAGACTATGGCTACACCTTC. This codes for CASSPIGTDYGYTF. Looking up the rest from reference TRBV7-8 and TRBJ1-2 gives the full variable domain: GAGVSQSPRYKVAKRGQDVALRCDPISGHVSLFWYQQALGQGPEFLTYFQNEAQLDKSGLPSDRFFAERPEGSVSTLKIQRTQQEDSAVYLCASSPIGTDYGYTFGSGTRLTVV.

CDR3 nucleotides: TGTGCCAGCAGCTTGACGGGAAATTCACCCCTCCACTTT. This sequence encodes CASSLTGNSPLHF. The chain joins TRBV12-3 or TRBV12-4 to TRBJ1-6; D gene unclear. CDR3 length: 13 residues. The V and J ends lost 6 bases and 7 bases respectively, with 10 bases between them.

The rearrangement joins TRBV11-2 to TRBJ1-1; tentatively, D is TRBD1 (6 bases). V lost 6 bases to trimming and J lost 7 bases, with 18 bases between them. There are 14 residues in the CDR3. Germline loops: CDR1 SGHAT, CDR2 FQNNGV. DNA of the CDR3: TGTGCCAGCAGGGGGGCGAATTGGGGTCTTGAAGCTTTCTTT. It specifies CASRGANWGLEAFF.